The clone carrying this T cell receptor beta chain occurred many times. Its antigen is not known. Germline CDR1 reads SGHRS; CDR2 reads YFSETQ. The CDR3 spans 14 residues. V lost 6 bases and J 1 base, leaving 11 bases between the germline ends. TCRdb itself ran the 5' RACE reads through MiXCR, one entry per CDR3 protein. The sample includes tens of thousands of distinct CDR3 sequences, 2.5% to 3% seen only once; the top ten take roughly 1.2%. These data originate in a study of neurological immune-mediated disorders. Overall study context: The multiple sclerosis group of some 35 included some 30 relapsing-remitting and 3 secondary progressive patients.

Study-wide points: There was no clinical or MRI feature that showed an association with the multiple sclerosis repertoire cluster.

Sequenced input: PBMCs. The sequence was collected from a woman in her thirties with multiple sclerosis. This chain connects TRBV5-1 to TRBJ2-4; D may be TRBD1 (5 bases). As DNA, the CDR3 is TGCGCCAGCAAACCGACAGTTGCCAAAAACATTCAGTACTTC. This translates into CASKPTVAKNIQYF.